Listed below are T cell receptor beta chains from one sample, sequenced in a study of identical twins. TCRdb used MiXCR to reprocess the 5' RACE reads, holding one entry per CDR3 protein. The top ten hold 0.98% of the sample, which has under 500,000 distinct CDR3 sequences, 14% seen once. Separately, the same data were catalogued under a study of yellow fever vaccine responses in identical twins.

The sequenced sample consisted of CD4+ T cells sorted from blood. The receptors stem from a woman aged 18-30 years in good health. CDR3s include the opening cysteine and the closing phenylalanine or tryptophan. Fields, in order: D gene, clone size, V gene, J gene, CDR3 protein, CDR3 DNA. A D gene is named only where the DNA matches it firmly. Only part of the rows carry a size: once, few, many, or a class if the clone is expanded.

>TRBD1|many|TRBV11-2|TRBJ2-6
CASSWDSSGANVLTF
TGTGCCAGCAGCTGGGACAGCTCTGGGGCCAACGTCCTGACTTTC
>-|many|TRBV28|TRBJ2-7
CASSLTREQYF
TGTGCCAGCAGTCTTACCCGGGAGCAGTACTTC
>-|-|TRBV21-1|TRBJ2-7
CASSKEVQGRNYEQYF
TGTGCCAGCAGCAAAGAGGTACAGGGTCGGAACTACGAGCAGTACTTC
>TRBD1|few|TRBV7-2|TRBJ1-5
CASSSLDRDGQPQHF
TGTGCCAGCAGCTCACTTGACAGGGATGGACAGCCCCAGCATTTT
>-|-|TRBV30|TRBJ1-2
CAWRKQGTSYGYTF
TGTGCCTGGAGGAAGCAGGGTACGAGCTATGGCTACACCTTC
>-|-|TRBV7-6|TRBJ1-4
CASSLGPAGEKLFF
TGTGCCAGCAGCCTAGGGCCAGCGGGGGAAAAACTGTTTTTT
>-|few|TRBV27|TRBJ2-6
CASSLYEGTSGANVLTF
TGTGCCAGCAGTTTATATGAAGGAACCTCTGGGGCCAACGTCCTGACTTTC
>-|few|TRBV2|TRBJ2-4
CASSAGLDKNIQYF
TGTGCCAGCAGTGCAGGGTTAGACAAAAACATTCAGTACTTC
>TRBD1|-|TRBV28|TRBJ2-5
CASSLTGTGGQETQYF
TGTGCCAGCAGTTTAACCGGGACAGGGGGCCAAGAGACCCAGTACTTC
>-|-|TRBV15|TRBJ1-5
CATSRASAGSQPQHF
TGTGCCACCAGCAGAGCGTCGGCAGGGAGTCAGCCCCAGCATTTT
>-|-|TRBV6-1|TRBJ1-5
CASTPEGGPNQPQHF
TGTGCCAGCACCCCTGAGGGGGGGCCAAATCAGCCCCAGCATTTT
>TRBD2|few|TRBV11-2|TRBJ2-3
CASSLPIAGGQGDTQYF
TGTGCCAGCAGCTTACCAATAGCGGGAGGACAAGGAGATACGCAGTATTTT
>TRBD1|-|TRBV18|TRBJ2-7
CASFSGGRDRAEQYF
TGTGCCAGCTTTTCCGGAGGACGGGACAGGGCTGAGCAGTACTTC
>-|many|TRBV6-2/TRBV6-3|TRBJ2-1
CASSSNTSPRNNEQFF
TGTGCCAGCAGTTCGAATACTAGCCCAAGGAACAATGAGCAGTTCTTC
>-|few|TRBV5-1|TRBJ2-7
CASSLEGDGYEQYF
TGCGCCAGCAGCTTGGAGGGCGATGGTTACGAGCAGTACTTC
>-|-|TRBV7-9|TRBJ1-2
CASSLALNYGYTF
TGTGCCAGCAGCTTAGCGCTTAACTATGGCTACACCTTC
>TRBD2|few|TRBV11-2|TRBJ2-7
CASSPGGLSGSREISYEQYF
TGTGCCAGCAGCCCCGGTGGGTTGAGCGGGAGCAGGGAGATCTCCTACGAGCAGTACTTC
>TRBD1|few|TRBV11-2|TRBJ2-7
CASSIEWTGYSYEQYF
TGTGCCAGCAGCATAGAGTGGACAGGCTACTCCTACGAGCAGTACTTC
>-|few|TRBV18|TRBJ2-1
CASSAKQGHNEQFF
TGTGCCAGCTCAGCGAAACAGGGTCACAATGAGCAGTTCTTC
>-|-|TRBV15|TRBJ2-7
CATSRAGVLYEQYF
TGTGCCACCAGCAGAGCAGGGGTACTCTACGAGCAGTACTTC
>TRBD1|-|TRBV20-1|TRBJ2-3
CSASPGQELWGF
TGCAGTGCTAGTCCGGGACAGGAGCTGTGGGGATTT
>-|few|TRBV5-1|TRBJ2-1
CASRTGTERFNEQFF
TGCGCCAGCAGAACTGGAACTGAGAGGTTCAATGAGCAGTTCTTC
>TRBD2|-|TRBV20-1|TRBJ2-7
CSARDLAGEGQYF
TGCAGTGCTAGAGACTTGGCGGGAGAGGGGCAGTACTTC
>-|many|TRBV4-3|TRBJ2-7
CASSQDLMNGEQYF
TGCGCCAGCAGCCAAGATTTGATGAACGGGGAGCAGTACTTC
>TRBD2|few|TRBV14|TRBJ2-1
CASSPLAGPNNEQFF
TGTGCCAGCAGCCCTCTAGCGGGGCCCAACAATGAGCAGTTCTTC
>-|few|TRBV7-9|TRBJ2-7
CASSRGAGAGDEQYF
TGTGCCAGCTCAAGGGGAGCAGGGGCAGGGGACGAGCAGTACTTC
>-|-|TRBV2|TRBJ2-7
CASSEGQNEQYF
TGTGCCAGCAGTGAAGGACAGAACGAGCAGTACTTC
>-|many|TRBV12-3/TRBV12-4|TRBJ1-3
CASSLRASGNTIYF
TGTGCCAGCAGTTTGAGGGCATCTGGAAACACCATATATTTT
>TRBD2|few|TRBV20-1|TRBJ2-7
CSARKAPASGLAAYEQYF
TGCAGTGCTAGGAAAGCCCCGGCTTCGGGGCTAGCGGCCTACGAGCAGTACTTC
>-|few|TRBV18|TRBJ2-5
CASSPDVRGQYF
TGTGCCAGCTCACCCGACGTAAGGGGCCAGTACTTC
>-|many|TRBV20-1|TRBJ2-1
CSANQPRGYNEQFF
TGCAGTGCTAACCAGCCTCGCGGCTACAATGAGCAGTTCTTC
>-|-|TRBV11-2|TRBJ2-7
CASSPDPASYEQYF
TGTGCCAGCAGCCCGGACCCGGCTTCCTACGAGCAGTACTTC
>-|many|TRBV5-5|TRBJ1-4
CASSLESVWATNEKLFF
TGTGCCAGCAGCTTGGAGTCGGTATGGGCAACTAATGAAAAACTGTTTTTT
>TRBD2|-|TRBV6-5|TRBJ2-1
CASSYSRSGSGNEQFF
TGTGCCAGCAGTTACTCGCGGAGCGGGAGCGGCAATGAGCAGTTCTTC
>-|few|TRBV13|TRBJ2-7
CASSTYGARYEQYF
TGTGCCAGCAGCACGTACGGCGCCCGATACGAGCAGTACTTC
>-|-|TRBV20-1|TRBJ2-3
CSGQLLGTDTQYF
TGCAGTGGACAGCTTCTGGGCACAGATACGCAGTATTTT
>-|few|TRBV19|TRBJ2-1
CASRTTSRASNEQFF
TGTGCCAGTAGGACAACATCCCGCGCTAGTAATGAGCAGTTCTTC
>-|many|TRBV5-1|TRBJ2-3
CASSSGTSSVGDTQYF
TGCGCCAGCAGCTCGGGGACTTCCAGCGTTGGAGATACGCAGTATTTT
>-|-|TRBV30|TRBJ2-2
CAWGRGPLNTGELFF
TGTGCCTGGGGTCGCGGACCCTTGAACACCGGGGAGCTGTTTTTT
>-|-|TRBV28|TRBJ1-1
CASRGPRAEAFF
TGTGCCAGCAGAGGCCCCCGGGCTGAAGCTTTCTTT
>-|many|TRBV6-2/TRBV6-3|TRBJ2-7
CASSSLREQYF
TGTGCCAGCAGTTCCCTCCGGGAGCAGTACTTC
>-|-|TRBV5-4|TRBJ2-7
CASSVESSSYEQYF
TGTGCCAGCAGCGTTGAATCTAGCTCCTACGAGCAGTACTTC